One and the same sample provided the 25 T cell receptor beta chains below, sequenced in a study of blood T cell repertoires in COVID-19. Some clones are missing from TCRdb's copy, which holds only in-frame ones; the method was immunoSEQ multiplex PCR. Of 150,000 to 180,000 clones in the sample, roughly 89% were seen once. What was sequenced was peripheral blood. These receptors came from a man between 50 and 59 years old with acute or convalescent COVID-19.

The chain employs TRBV6-1 and TRBJ1-5; TRBD1 is a possible D gene (5 bases). The CDR3 has 15 amino acids. Germline V gene data show CDR1 as MNHNS and CDR2 as SASEGT. V dropped 0 bases and J dropped 6 bases, with 12 bases sitting between them. CDR3 nucleotide sequence: TGTGCCAGCAGTGAAGCGGGGCAGGGCTTTCAGCCCCAGCATTTT. Its protein is CASSEAGQGFQPQHF.

This chain uses TRBV5-4 with TRBJ2-1; 11 bases match TRBD2. The germline V gene encodes CDR1 SGHNT and CDR2 YYREEE (reference sequence). Trimming removed 4 bases from V and 7 bases from J; junction bases left unmatched: 16. CDR3 size: 18 residues. CDR3 sequence (DNA): TGTGCCAGCAGCCGGACGGGACGGCTAGCGGGAGGTACAAATGAGCAGTTCTTC. It translates to CASSRTGRLAGGTNEQFF.

The chain joins TRBV3-1 (or the pseudogene TRBV3-2) to TRBJ2-1; 9 bases fit TRBD2. The junction had 4 bases not matched to a gene; V was cut back by 4 bases and J by 3 bases. Germline V gene data show CDR1 as LGHDT and CDR2 as YNNKEL (reference sequence). The CDR3 covers 15 residues. The CDR3 coding sequence is TGTGCCAGCAGCCCAACTAGCGGGCTCTACAATGAGCAGTTCTTC. Residues: CASSPTSGLYNEQFF.

The chain has TRBV6-2 or TRBV6-3 and TRBJ2-4, with a tentative D call TRBD2 (5 bases). Trimming pared 2 bases from V and 11 bases from J, leaving 13 bases between. The length of the CDR3 is 13 residues. In germline, CDR1 is MNHEY, CDR2 SVGEGT. This CDR3 is CASSYAIGEFQYF. CDR3 DNA sequence: TGTGCCAGCAGTTACGCCATCGGGGAGTTTCAGTACTTC.

The chain joins TRBV29-1 to TRBJ1-2, with D perhaps TRBD1 (6 bases). V lost 5 bases and J 6 bases, leaving 22 bases between the germline ends. The germline V gene has CDR1 SQVTM and CDR2 ANQGSEA. The CDR3 extends over 15 amino acids. CDR3 in amino acids: CSVRPIESGGDGYTF. DNA for the CDR3: TGCAGCGTTAGGCCCATAGAGTCGGGGGGCGATGGCTACACCTTC.

The gene calls are TRBV19 and TRBJ2-4, with 10 bases lining up with TRBD1. Germline CDR1 LNHDA, CDR2 SQIVND (reference sequence). CDR3 length: 16 residues. V lost 6 bases to trimming and J lost 8 bases; unmatched junction nucleotides: 13. The CDR3 sequence is CASRRDRGYQKDIQYF. Here the CDR3 DNA reads TGTGCCAGTAGAAGGGACAGGGGATATCAAAAGGACATTCAGTACTTC.

The CDR3 is CASSLVGGLGGDTQYF. The CDR3 DNA reads as TGTGCCAGCAGCTTAGTTGGCGGGCTGGGGGGGGATACGCAGTATTTT. This chain connects TRBV7-2 to TRBJ2-3; 7 nucleotides agree with TRBD2. Per the germline V gene, CDR1 is SGHTA and CDR2 is FQGNSA. The CDR3 consists of 16 residues. The V segment lost 1 base and the J segment 6 bases; nucleotides outside the gene matches: 10.

The J gene is TRBJ2-1, the V gene TRBV10-1, with 10 bases identical to TRBD2. The CDR3 loop spans 16 amino acids. CDR1 and CDR2 from the germline V gene are WNHNN and SYGVQD (reference sequence). Trimming cost V 3 bases and J 2 bases; bases outside gene matches: 4. The CDR3 DNA is TGCGCCAGCAGTGACGCTAGCGGGAGACCCTACAATGAGCAGTTCTTC. This gives the protein CASSDASGRPYNEQFF.

J is TRBJ1-2 and V is TRBV6-5; D is perhaps TRBD1 (6 bases). Between the trimmed V and J ends, which lost 7 bases and 4 bases, there was a span of 16 bases. This CDR3 is 14 amino acids long. The germline CDR1 and CDR2 sequences are MNHEY and SVGAGI. CDR3 bases: TGTGCCAGCACCCAAGGAAGGACAGTCTATGGCTACACCTTC. It encodes CASTQGRTVYGYTF.

The chain uses TRBV10-3 and TRBJ1-1; D call uncertain. This CDR3 has 14 residues. Germline V lookup: CDR1 ENHRY, CDR2 SYGVKD. V was clipped by 5 bases and J by 5 bases, with 15 bases between them. CDR3 protein: CAISQPLSGTEAFF. The CDR3 region has the DNA TGTGCCATCAGTCAGCCCTTATCGGGGACTGAAGCTTTCTTT.

The chain combines TRBV5-4 with TRBJ1-2, with D perhaps TRBD1 (6 bases). Trimming pared 5 bases from V and 5 bases from J, leaving 16 bases between. CDR1 and CDR2 from the germline V gene are SGHNT and YYREEE (reference sequence). CDR3 size: 14 residues. This CDR3 is CASSTGTVGYGYTF. In nucleotides, the CDR3 is TGTGCCAGCAGTACAGGGACGGTCGGGTATGGCTACACCTTC.

V is TRBV19 and J is TRBJ1-3, with TRBD1 matching 9 bases. CDR3 size: 18 residues. V was clipped by 6 bases and J by 0 bases; unmatched bases: 12. The germline V gene has CDR1 LNHDA and CDR2 SQIVND (reference sequence). The CDR3, as DNA: TGTGCCAGTAGCCTCTCGGGACAGGGAGGTCCCTCTGGAAACACCATATATTTT. Translated: CASSLSGQGGPSGNTIYF. The whole variable domain, filled in from reference TRBV19 and TRBJ1-3, reads DGGITQSPKYLFRKEGQNVTLSCEQNLNHDAMYWYRQDPGQGLRLIYYSQIVNDFQKGDIAEGYSVSREKKESFPLTVTSAQKNPTAFYLCASSLSGQGGPSGNTIYFGEGSWLTVV.

This clone was detected once. V usage is TRBV19 and J usage is TRBJ1-4; TRBD1 matches 7 bases. This CDR3 has 15 amino acids. Germline values: CDR1 LNHDA, CDR2 SQIVND (reference sequence). V shed 6 bases and J 4 bases; nucleotides not matched to a gene: 8. This CDR3 is CASRANRDSNEKLFF. The DNA for the CDR3 is TGTGCCAGTAGGGCTAACCGGGACAGTAATGAAAAACTGTTTTTT.

The rearrangement joins TRBV11-1 to TRBJ2-5, with TRBD1 as a possible D gene (6 bases). V shed 3 bases and J shed 4 bases, with 12 bases lying between them. This CDR3 is 14 amino acids long. CDR1 is SGHAT, CDR2 FQDESV, per germline (reference sequence). Here the CDR3 DNA reads TGTGCCAGCAGCTTGCAGGGGCGGCGAGAGACCCAGTACTTC. Its translation is CASSLQGRRETQYF.

V gene TRBV30 combines with J gene TRBJ2-7; D gene uncertain. This CDR3 region has 13 residues. CDR1 and CDR2 from the germline V gene are GTSNPN and SVGIG (reference sequence). Trimming stripped 1 base from V and 4 bases from J, with 11 bases between. The CDR3 loop is CAWSGDTAYEQYV. CDR3 in DNA: TGTGCCTGGAGTGGTGACACAGCTTACGAGCAGTACGTC.

The CDR3 DNA is TGTGCCAGCAGTTTACCCCGGACAGGGCGAAAGGAATTGTCGGATGAAAAACTGTTTTTT. Its protein is CASSLPRTGRKELSDEKLFF. The chain recombines TRBV28 with TRBJ1-4, with TRBD1 identical over 8 bases. The J segment lost 6 bases and the V segment lost 2 bases, leaving 20 bases of the junction unmatched. This CDR3 region has 20 residues. Germline lookup yields CDR1 MDHEN and CDR2 SYDVKM.

This chain connects TRBV24-1 to TRBJ2-1, with TRBD1 matching over 8 bases. V lost 7 bases to trimming and J lost 6 bases; unmatched junction nucleotides: 1. The CDR3 has 12 amino acids. Germline V CDR1 and CDR2: KGHDR, SFDVKD. The DNA for the CDR3 is TGTGCCACCAGCGACAGGGGCAATGAGCAGTTCTTC. It encodes CATSDRGNEQFF.

This chain joins TRBV30 and TRBJ1-1; D unclear. The germline V gene encodes CDR1 GTSNPN and CDR2 SVGIG (reference sequence). The CDR3 sequence is 11 residues long. Trimming pared 8 bases from V and 6 bases from J, leaving 13 bases between. The CDR3 region is CAAYRFPEAFF. The DNA for the CDR3 is TGTGCCGCATACAGATTCCCTGAAGCTTTCTTT.

The chain recombines TRBV7-9 with TRBJ1-4; D remains unclear. Trimming took 5 bases from V and 3 from J, leaving 10 bases between them. The CDR3 is made up of 14 amino acids. Germline CDR1 SEHNR, CDR2 FQNEAQ (reference sequence). In DNA, the CDR3 is TGTGCCAGCAGCCAACAGAGGGCTAATGAAAAACTGTTTTTT. Residues: CASSQQRANEKLFF.

The V call is TRBV7-2, the J call TRBJ1-6; TRBD1 might be the D (5 bases). The CDR3 runs 16 residues. Trimming took 5 bases from V and 6 from J, leaving 17 bases between them. Germline loops: CDR1 SGHTA, CDR2 FQGNSA. The CDR3 spells CASSLRPGGPNSPLHF. The CDR3 DNA sequence: TGTGCCAGCAGCCTACGGCCCGGGGGACCTAATTCACCCCTCCACTTT.

CDR3 sequence reads: CASSSGQSYTEAFF. CDR3 bases: TGTGCCAGCAGTTCCGGACAGAGTTACACTGAAGCTTTCTTT. V is TRBV28 and J is TRBJ1-1; weak D call: TRBD1 (6 bases). Germline lookup yields CDR1 MDHEN and CDR2 SYDVKM. Trimming removed 4 bases at V and 3 bases at J, with 12 bases between. This CDR3 region has 14 residues.

This clone was seen once. The chain combines TRBV6-5 with TRBJ2-1; possibly TRBD2 for D (5 bases). The V gene lost 6 bases and the J gene lost 4 bases, with 13 bases spanning the gap. The CDR3 sequence is 14 residues long. Germline lookup yields CDR1 MNHEY and CDR2 SVGAGI. CDR3 DNA sequence: TGTGCCAGCAGCCTCTTTGGACTGTACAATGAGCAGTTCTTC. This encodes CASSLFGLYNEQFF.

The V call is TRBV2, the J call TRBJ1-5; D perhaps matches TRBD1 (5 bases). Trimming removed 4 bases at V and 6 bases at J, with 10 bases between. This CDR3 comprises 13 residues. Germline V gene data show CDR1 as SNHLY and CDR2 as FYNNEI. CDR3 sequence reads: CASSAGITQPQHF. In DNA form, the CDR3 reads TGTGCCAGCAGTGCAGGGATTACTCAGCCCCAGCATTTT.

J is TRBJ1-2 and V is TRBV28; 10 bases match TRBD1. The ends lost 6 bases at V and 4 bases at J; junction bases unmatched: 5. The CDR3 runs to 14 residues. Germline CDR1 and CDR2: MDHEN and SYDVKM. In DNA form, the CDR3 reads TGTGCCAGCAGATCGGGACAGGGGAGCTATGGCTACACCTTC. Translated: CASRSGQGSYGYTF.

The chain couples TRBV19 to TRBJ1-5; tentative D call: TRBD1 (5 bases). The CDR3 runs to 13 residues. The V end lost 7 bases, the J end lost 7 bases, and 14 bases lay between the germline ends. Per the germline V gene, CDR1 is LNHDA and CDR2 is SQIVND (reference sequence). CDR3 DNA: TGTGCCAGTATCCTGTATCAGGGACAGCCCCAGCATTTT. Protein: CASILYQGQPQHF.